This T cell receptor (beta chain) was identified during a study of cytomegalovirus exposure and HLA in healthy donors (dated by TCRdb to between 2016 and 2019). Context from the whole study: An earlier analysis of approximately 640 of the donors reported about 290 Gb of sequence data and 117 million unique TCR beta sequences from 150 million to 200 million T cells. About 280 gigabases of sequencing data and approximately 85 million unique TCR sequences were included in an early release covering several hundred HLA-typed donors. Among the approximately 400 genotyped donors, 75% to 90% belonged to the genetic ancestry cluster associated with self-reported Caucasian donors. The study was designed to test whether signatures of past pathogen exposure could be identified by cataloging public T cell receptors. The T cell repertoires of about 700 subjects were profiled by immunosequencing and related to cytomegalovirus serostatus. A separate validation cohort of over 95 different subjects was used in addition to the roughly 670-subject first cohort. High-throughput TCR immunosequencing, statistical association of individual TCRs with disease status, and machine learning were combined to predict cytomegalovirus infection status. To study patterns of TCR occurrence, a later analysis re-analyzed previously published TCR beta repertoires from more than 550 donors and added high-resolution HLA genotyping. Rather than using new phenotypic data, the later analysis identified candidate immune exposures from TCR beta sequences and from how often those sequences occurred across donors. To decide whether each TCR beta V gene segment behaved as functional or pseudogenic, an earlier analysis of some 600 of the donors relied on high-throughput TCR beta sequencing. Donor age, sex, ethnicity and CMV serostatus were collected together with the repertoire data. A later genetic analysis used genome-wide SNP genotypes for about 60% of the 666 donors, treating that subset as a discovery cohort. All discovery cohort repertoires had been generated using a single sequencing platform. HLA typing covered class I and class II loci at four-digit resolution. The number of typed donors differed by locus: about 620-640 for A, B, C, DRB1 and DQB1; some 540 for DQA1; about 600 for DPA1; and roughly 470 for DPB1. Four to six DR-DQ haplotypes were handled as single units for association and clustering, since linkage in the cohort was strong. Among several hundred genotyped donors of the cohort, an average of roughly 230,000 unique TCR beta nucleotide sequences was sequenced per donor, of which about 19% were non-productive. Broader findings and caveats from the paper: The authors suggested that the approach could potentially be generalized to other disease states and immunological phenotypes. A further reported finding was that TCR beta sequences accurately predicted the HLA-A and HLA-B alleles for most subjects in the first cohort. In a later analysis, HLA-associated TCR beta chains showed more clonal expansion and lower generation probabilities than non-associated chains that were equally common. The study listed 164 TCR beta chains as associated with cytomegalovirus. In this cohort, only TCR beta chains were sequenced, and detectable features were limited by the absence of alpha or paired-chain data. Sequencing depth was assumed to be roughly uniform across donors in the presence/absence analyses, though that assumption may not hold. At a false discovery rate of 0.05, a later analysis linked fewer than 20,000 TCR beta sequences to specific HLA alleles. An earlier analysis of around 540 of the donors showed that most TCR beta V segments appeared in productive rearrangements either about 87% or about 30% of the time, which broadly matched IMGT annotations. CMV serostatus was the only immune exposure information available for the cohort. Because counts were too low, seventeen rarely observed V segments, including chromosome 9 orphons, were left out of the earlier analysis of some 600 of the donors. V-gene and J-gene trimming of TCR beta chains was associated with a missense DCLRE1C variant in a later genetic analysis, and the association was replicated in an independent cohort. A cluster of highly shared sequence variants was judged likely to represent a technical artifact of the sequencing pipeline. HLA typing was unavailable for some donors at each locus, so association tests used only the typed subset. A few of the identified cytomegalovirus-associated TCR beta chains were confirmed in vitro to be specific for cytomegalovirus antigens. Assigning TCR associations to individual alleles was difficult when HLA alleles, especially DR and DQ, strongly co-occurred. In a later analysis, TCR association rates were found to vary across HLA loci, with the most associated TCRs seen for DRB1 alleles and the fewest for HLA-C alleles. Cytomegalovirus status was reported to be diagnosed by the classifier with high specificity and sensitivity in both the original and validation cohorts. A later analysis found that most CMV-associated TCR beta chains appeared HLA-restricted, with HLA associations seemingly driven largely by CMV exposure. A later analysis reported that several top co-occurrence clusters appeared linked to parvovirus B19, influenza, CMV and Epstein-Barr virus. Some IMGT-functional V segments, including TRBV6-2 and TRBV6-3, could not be told apart with the 87-base-pair reads, so those segments were excluded. According to a later genetic analysis, donors in an Asian-associated ancestry cluster had fewer N-insertions in productive TCRs than the roughly 670-donor mean. Most TCR sequences were observed very rarely across donors, whereas some public TCRs were present in many individuals. Correlated functional status among segregating V segments might reflect linkage disequilibrium, but an unknown experimental factor could not be ruled out.

The CDR3, cysteine through phenylalanine, is 13 amino acids long. CDR3 DNA only is kept here, 39 bases in frame from base 1. CDR1 and CDR2, per the germline V gene, are SNHLY and FYNNEI. Trimming takes 5 bases from V and 1 base from J, and the germline ends sit 8 bases apart. Receptors were amplified or captured by the immunoSEQ multiplex PCR assay. The multiplex PCR relied on a mix of 60 forward primers for TCR Vbeta segments and 13 reverse primers for TCR Jbeta segments. A multiplex PCR assay on genomic DNA amplified the CDR3 region of rearranged TCR beta genes. The amplified TCR beta libraries were sequenced on the Illumina HiSeq System as 87-base-pair reads. The paper's processing steps were these. Across the 640 or so repertoires, a later analysis counted tens of millions of unique TCR beta chains, roughly 11 million of which were shared by at least two donors. Raw reads were error-corrected and collapsed into unique sequences by a nearest-neighbor algorithm in which closely related sequences were merged to remove PCR and sequencing errors. To assign V, D and J gene segments, CDR3 sequences were aligned to IMGT reference sequences. Each retained sequence needed at least a six-nucleotide match to both a V gene segment and a J gene segment. A rearrangement was called productive if the CDR3 had no stop codons and remained in frame with V and J, and every other rearrangement was called non-productive. Following IMGT convention, CDR3 was defined as the stretch from the second conserved V-encoded cysteine up to the conserved J-encoded phenylalanine. The earlier analysis of a few hundred of the donors excluded any sequence lacking an unambiguous match to a single V gene segment. In an earlier analysis of 587 of the donors, V segments were called functional above 56.7% productive rearrangements and were called segregating when the between-donor standard deviation exceeded 5%. A statistical classification framework was developed to diagnose cytomegalovirus status using the catalog of TCR beta chain sequences. A later analysis assigned V and J genes by comparing TCR nucleotide sequences with IMGT/GENE-DB human TR gene sequences. The TCRdist pipeline was used in a later analysis to assign CDR3 sequences and most-parsimonious VDJ recombination scenarios. A later analysis defined each TCR beta chain by its CDR3 amino acid sequence plus V-gene family, and excluded reads lacking a unique V-gene family. In a later analysis, nearly 600 highly shared, low-generation-probability nucleotide sequences were removed to address suspected cross-contamination and a sequencing artifact. In a later analysis, a clonal expansion index for each public chain was calculated from normalized within-repertoire ranks of inferred template counts. In a later analysis, generation probabilities were computed using a VDJ recombination model fitted to out-of-frame rearrangements, and the results were checked against IGoR. In a later analysis, hypergeometric tests were used to score TCR-TCR, TCR-HLA and TCR-CMV co-occurrence, with a repertoire-size bias correction applied to TCR pairs. A later analysis estimated false discovery rates by permuting HLA or CMV assignments 20 times. In a later analysis, co-occurring TCRs were grouped using DBSCAN, and TCRdist sequence similarity was added for clustering within HLA-allele-positive subsets. Repertoires with fewer than 30,000 or more than 120,000 public chains were left out of co-occurrence clustering, as were five repertoires with anomalous nucleotide sharing. Not all clones reach the TCRdb copy of this immuneACCESS table, which keeps in-frame sequences only. Checked studies attribute under half of the gap to unresolved V genes and leave the rest unexplained. V and J calls plus clone size are reproduced from that table; the DNA served to infer D and trimming. Across this sample there are about 220,000 clones, with roughly 88% seen only once. Roughly 0.66% of the sample rests with the top ten.

In total, approximately 610 healthy bone marrow donors made up the cohort. At the time of sampling, all cohort members were nominally healthy, though unrecorded immune exposures were likely present. The donor tested CMV seronegative and was one of the 352 seronegative cohort members. Every donor gave a peripheral blood sample, and the peripheral blood mononuclear cells from that sample were used for TCR beta sequencing. Genomic DNA extraction from the blood cell samples was performed with the Qiagen DNeasy Blood Extraction Kit. With regard to this clone: The antigen this receptor binds is unknown. The record has no base qualities; no much larger clone is one base away.

Here the chain combines TRBV2 and TRBJ1-1, with TRBD1 tentatively as D gene (5 bases match). This TCR came from a boy younger than 10 in good health and CMV-seronegative. The sample consisted of PBMCs. The CDR3 is CASSRDRNTEAFF. The DNA sequence follows: TGTGCCAGCAGTCGAGACAGGAACACTGAAGCTTTCTTT.